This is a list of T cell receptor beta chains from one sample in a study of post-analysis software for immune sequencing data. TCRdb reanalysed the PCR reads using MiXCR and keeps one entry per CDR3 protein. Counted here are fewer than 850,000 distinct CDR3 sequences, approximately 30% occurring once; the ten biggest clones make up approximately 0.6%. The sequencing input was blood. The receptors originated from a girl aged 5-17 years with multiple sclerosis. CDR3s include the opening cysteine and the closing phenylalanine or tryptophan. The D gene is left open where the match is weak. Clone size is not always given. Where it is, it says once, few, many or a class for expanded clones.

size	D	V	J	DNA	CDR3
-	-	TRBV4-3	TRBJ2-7	TGCGCCAGCAGCCAAGATAGCGGTAGGGCCGAGCAGTACTTC	CASSQDSGRAEQYF
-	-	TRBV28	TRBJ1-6	TGTGCCAGCACTTTTGGGGGAAGTTCACCCCTCCACTTT	CASTFGGSSPLHF
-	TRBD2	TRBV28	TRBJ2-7	TGTGCCAGCGGAACTAGCGGCAGCCACTACGAGCAGTACTTC	CASGTSGSHYEQYF
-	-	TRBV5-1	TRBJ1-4	TGCGCCAGCAGCCGGGACATAGAGGAAAAACTGTTTTTT	CASSRDIEEKLFF
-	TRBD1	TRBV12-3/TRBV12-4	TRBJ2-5	TGTGCCAGCGGGACAGAGACCAGAGAGACCCAGTACTTC	CASGTETRETQYF
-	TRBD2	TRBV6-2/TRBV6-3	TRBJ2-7	TGTGCCAGCAGTTCCTGGCGGGAGTTCTACGAGCAGTACTTC	CASSSWREFYEQYF
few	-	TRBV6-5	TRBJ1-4	TGTGCCAGCAGTCCGGAAACCGGGACACGGGATGAAAAACTGTTTTTT	CASSPETGTRDEKLFF
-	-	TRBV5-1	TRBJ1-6	TGCGCCAGCAGCTTGGAGGCGGACTATAATTCACCCCTCCACTTT	CASSLEADYNSPLHF
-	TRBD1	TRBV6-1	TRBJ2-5	TGTGCCAGCAGGGCACCGGGACAGGGGACCTACAAGCAGTACTTC	CASRAPGQGTYKQYF
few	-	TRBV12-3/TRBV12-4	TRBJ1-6	TGTGCCAGCAAGCTTCGGGGGGGCCCCTCACCCCTCCACTTT	CASKLRGGPSPLHF
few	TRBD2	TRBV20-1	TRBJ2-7	TGCAGTGCTAGAGGGACTAGCGGGGCAAGCTCCTACGAGCAGTACTTC	CSARGTSGASSYEQYF
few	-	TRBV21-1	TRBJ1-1	TGTGCCAGCAGCACCGGGGAGAGAGAAGCTTTCTTT	CASSTGEREAFF
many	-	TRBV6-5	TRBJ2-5	TGTGCCAGCAGTTACGGCCTAGCGACGAGGGAGACCCAGTACTTC	CASSYGLATRETQYF
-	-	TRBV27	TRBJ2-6	TGTGCCAGCAGTCCTCCCCTGTTCTCTGGGGCCAACGTCCTGACTTTC	CASSPPLFSGANVLTF
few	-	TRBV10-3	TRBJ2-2	TGTGCCATCAGGAGGGGGGAGAACACCGGGGAGCTGTTTTTT	CAIRRGENTGELFF
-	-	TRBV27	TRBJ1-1	TGTGCCAGCAGGGGTTACGGGGGGCTCGGCACTGAAGCTTTCTTT	CASRGYGGLGTEAFF
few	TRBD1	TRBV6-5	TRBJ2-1	TGTGCCAGCAGTTGGATACAGGGGGCCTCCTACAATGAGCAGTTCTTC	CASSWIQGASYNEQFF
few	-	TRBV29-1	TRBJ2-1	TGCAGCGCCGGGACTCTGTTTAGGAATGAGCAGTTCTTC	CSAGTLFRNEQFF
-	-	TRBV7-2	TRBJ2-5	TGTGCCAGCAGCTTAGTCGCAGGGGCGGTGGGAGAGACCCAGTACTTC	CASSLVAGAVGETQYF
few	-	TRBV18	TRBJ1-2	TGTGCCAGCTCCCCCGAGGTCGGGGGGCCTCGGGGCTACACCTTC	CASSPEVGGPRGYTF
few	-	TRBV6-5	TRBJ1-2	TGTGCCAGCAGTTACTCGATACCCGGGACTCACTATGGCTACACCTTC	CASSYSIPGTHYGYTF
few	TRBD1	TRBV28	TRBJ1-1	TGTGCCACCTGGACAGGGGTGAACACTGAAGCTTTCTTT	CATWTGVNTEAFF
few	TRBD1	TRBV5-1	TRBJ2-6	TGCGCCAGCAGCCACAGGGGGTCATACTCTGGGGCCAACGTCCTGACTTTC	CASSHRGSYSGANVLTF
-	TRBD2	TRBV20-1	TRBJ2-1	TGCAGTGCTAGATTGTCCGGGAGGCGGTACAATGAGCAGTTCTTC	CSARLSGRRYNEQFF
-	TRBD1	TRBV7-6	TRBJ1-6	TGTGCCAGCAGCTTAGGAGGACAGGGTCGGAATTCACCCCTCCACTTT	CASSLGGQGRNSPLHF
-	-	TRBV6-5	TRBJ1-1	TGTGCCAGCAGTTATGGGGCAGGGGCGGACACTGAAGCTTTCTTT	CASSYGAGADTEAFF
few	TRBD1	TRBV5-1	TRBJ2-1	TGCGCCAGCAGCAAACCGACAGGGGGCGGGAATGAGCAGTTCTTC	CASSKPTGGGNEQFF
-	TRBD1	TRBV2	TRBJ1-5	TGTGCCAGCAGGGACCCGGGACAGGGGAGGCCCCAGCATTTT	CASRDPGQGRPQHF
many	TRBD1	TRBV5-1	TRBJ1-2	TGCGCCAGCAGCCCGGGGACAGTGAGCGGCTACACCTTC	CASSPGTVSGYTF
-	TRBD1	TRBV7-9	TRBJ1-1	TGTGCCAGCAGCTCCTCCGGGACAGGACACACTGAAGCTTTCTTT	CASSSSGTGHTEAFF
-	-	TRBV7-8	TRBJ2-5	TGTGCCAGCAGCTTATACGGCCCCCGGGAGACCCAGTACTTC	CASSLYGPRETQYF
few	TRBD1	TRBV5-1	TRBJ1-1	TGCGCCAGCAGCCCCTGGGACAGAGACGAAATGAACACTGAAGCTTTCTTT	CASSPWDRDEMNTEAFF
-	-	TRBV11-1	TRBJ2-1	TGTGCCAGCAGCCCCCTCGTCGGGGGGCGAAACAATGAGCAGTTCTTC	CASSPLVGGRNNEQFF
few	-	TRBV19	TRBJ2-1	TGTGCCAGTAGTAACCACGATACACGGAATGAGCAGTTCTTC	CASSNHDTRNEQFF
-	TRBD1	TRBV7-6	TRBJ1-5	TGTGCCAGCAGCCCGCGACAGGGTGGGGGCGGCAATCAGCCCCAGCATTTT	CASSPRQGGGGNQPQHF
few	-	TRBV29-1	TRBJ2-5	TGCAGCGTTGAAGGGGGGGGGCTTCTTTTGGAGACCCAGTACTTC	CSVEGGGLLLETQYF
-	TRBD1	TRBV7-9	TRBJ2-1	TGTGCCAGCAGCTTACAATTGACAGGGAAAAACAATGAGCAGTTCTTC	CASSLQLTGKNNEQFF
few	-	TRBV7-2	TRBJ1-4	TGTGCCAGCAGCTTAGCCGGCAGAACTAATGAAAAACTGTTTTTT	CASSLAGRTNEKLFF
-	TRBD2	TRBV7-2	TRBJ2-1	TGTGCCAGCAGCTTAGGAGGACTAGCGGGGGGGCAGGGTGAGCAGTTCTTC	CASSLGGLAGGQGEQFF
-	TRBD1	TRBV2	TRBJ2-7	TGTGCCAGCAGTGGTGACAGGGTACCCGCCGAGCAGTACTTC	CASSGDRVPAEQYF
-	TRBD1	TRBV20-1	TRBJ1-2	TGCAGTGCTAACCGGGACAGGGCGAACTATGGCTACACCTTC	CSANRDRANYGYTF
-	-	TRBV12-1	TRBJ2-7	TGTGCCAGCACCCAGCCATCCTACGAGCAGTACTTC	CASTQPSYEQYF
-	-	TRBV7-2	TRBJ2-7	TGTGCCAGCAGACTCCCAGGGTGCGAGCAGTACTTC	CASRLPGCEQYF
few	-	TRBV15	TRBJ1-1	TGTGCCACCAGCAGAGAACCGGCCGCTGAAGCTTTCTTT	CATSREPAAEAFF
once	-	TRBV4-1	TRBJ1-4	TGCGCCAGCAGCCAAGAAGACAGAACTAATGAAAAACTGTTTTTT	CASSQEDRTNEKLFF
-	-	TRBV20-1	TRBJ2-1	TGCAGTGCTAGAGATCTGGCATTCTTAGAGTTCAATGAGCAGTTCTTC	CSARDLAFLEFNEQFF
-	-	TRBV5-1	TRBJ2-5	TGCGCCAGCAGCTTGGGGGCAGGGATCGGCGAGACCCAGTACTTC	CASSLGAGIGETQYF
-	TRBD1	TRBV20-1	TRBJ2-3	TGCAGTGCGGGACAGGGTCGGGATACGCAGTATTTT	CSAGQGRDTQYF